The sequence of this T cell receptor beta chain was determined in a study of human T cells and chemical hapten exposure. About the study: Enrolled patients were predominantly female and had alopecia areata, totalis or universalis.

Specified time point: patch test 1, 2 weeks after DPC sensitization. The treatment here: therapeutic diphenylcyclopropenone sensitization with weekly scalp DPC. Germline V CDR1 and CDR2: SGHRS, YFSETQ. The CDR3 is 14 amino acids. Trimming removed 4 bases from V and 0 bases from J, with 8 bases in between. TCRdb processed the RACE reads anew with MiXCR; each CDR3 protein has one entry. This sample has just under 350,000 distinct CDR3 sequences, with around 7% found just once. Regarding the study as a whole: The study found that DPC sensitization did not change TCRs above 1 in 1000 frequency.

This clonotype has ten or more counts. The antigen is unknown. The sample here was whole blood, taken in connection with sensitization to the hapten diphenylcyclopropenone (DPC). The sequence came from a woman between 18 and 30 years old with alopecia areata. Some clones in this sample may be carry-over from other donors' samples. The rearrangement uses TRBV5-1 and TRBJ1-5; a weak D match, TRBD1 (5 bases). DNA of the CDR3: TGCGCCAGCAGCCCTGGGGCTAGCAATCAGCCCCAGCATTTT. Protein sequence: CASSPGASNQPQHF. Using reference TRBV5-1 and TRBJ1-5 for the parts outside the CDR3, the full variable domain is KAGVTQTPRYLIKTRGQQVTLSCSPISGHRSVSWYQQTPGQGLQFLFEYFSETQRNKGNFPGRFSGRQFSNSRSEMNVSTLELGDSALYLCASSPGASNQPQHFGDGTRLSIL.